This T cell receptor beta chain came from a study of Ad26.COV2.S vaccination and SARS-CoV-2 variants. Only in-frame clones appear in the TCRdb table, and some are missing; sequencing was by immunoSEQ multiplex PCR. The sample has 120,000 to 150,000 clones, 70% to 90% seen once; the top ten hold approximately 5%. The CDR3 has 15 residues. V dropped 6 bases and J dropped 2 bases, with 15 bases sitting between them. Germline V gives CDR1 SGHDT, CDR2 YYEEEE. The TCR was taken from a human donor who had recovered from COVID-19. The chain employs TRBV5-6 and TRBJ2-1, with D perhaps matching TRBD1 (6 bases). The specimen comprised peripheral blood, sampled after recovery from COVID-19. This CDR3 reads CASTSTGPPYNEQFF. The CDR3 DNA sequence: TGTGCCAGCACCTCGACAGGACCCCCCTACAATGAGCAGTTCTTC.